This entry is about one T cell receptor (beta chain). Its antigen is undetermined. This sample was included in a study of T-cell memory formation after mild COVID-19. Study conclusions and caveats: CD8+ contracting clones occupied EMRA, while CD4+ ones occupied mainly CM and EM. The appearance of some responding clones in pre-infection memory suggested that cross-reactive memory joined.

Using its own MiXCR run on the 5' RACE reads, TCRdb lists one record per CDR3 protein. The sample contains roughly 200,000 distinct CDR3 sequences, about a sixth of which appear only once. V shed 5 bases and J shed 6 bases, with 13 bases lying between them. CDR1 KGHDR and CDR2 SFDVKD come from the germline V gene. The CDR3 consists of 13 residues. The gene calls are TRBV24-1 and TRBJ2-7; unclear D gene. The sample taken for sequencing was PBMCs or a T cell subset sorted from them (not recorded which). This clonotype was sampled from an adult woman who had mild COVID-19 (a few samples of this study predate the infection). Cell type and time point are not known. This CDR3 reads CATSALPAGEQYF. In DNA form, the CDR3 reads TGTGCCACCAGTGCCCTTCCGGCCGGCGAGCAGTACTTC.